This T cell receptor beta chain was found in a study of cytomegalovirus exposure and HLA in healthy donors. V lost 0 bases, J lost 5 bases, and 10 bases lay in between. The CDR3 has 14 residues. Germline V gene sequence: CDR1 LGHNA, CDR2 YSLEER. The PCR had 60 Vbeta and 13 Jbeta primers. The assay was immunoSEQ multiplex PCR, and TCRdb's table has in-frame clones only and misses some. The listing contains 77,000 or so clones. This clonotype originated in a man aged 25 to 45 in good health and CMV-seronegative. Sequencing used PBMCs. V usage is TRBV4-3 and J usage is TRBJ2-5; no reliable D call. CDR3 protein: CASSQDTGLETQYF. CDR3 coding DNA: TGCGCCAGCAGCCAAGATACGGGTCTGGAGACCCAGTACTTC.